Below, 7 T cell receptor beta chains from the same sample are listed, as sequenced in a study of cytomegalovirus exposure and HLA in healthy donors. Primers included in the PCR were 60 Vbeta and 13 Jbeta primers. Measured with immunoSEQ multiplex PCR; TCRdb has only the in-frame clones, and not every one. The repertoire has some 140,000 clones, 70% to 85% of them found once; the top ten carry approximately 8.2%. Sequenced material: PBMCs. The source is a woman in her forties or fifties in good health and CMV-seropositive.

The chain is built from TRBV7-2 and TRBJ2-5, with a weak D call TRBD2 (5 bases). The CDR3 is 15 amino acids. V lost 4 bases and J 2 bases, leaving 14 bases between the germline ends. Germline-derived CDR1 and CDR2 are SGHTA and FQGNSA. The CDR3 nucleotides are TGTGCCAGCAGCTCAGGAAGGACGGGACAAGAGACCCAGTACTTC. Amino acid sequence: CASSSGRTGQETQYF.

V and J are TRBV6-5 and TRBJ2-3; no clear D gene. The V and J ends lost 5 bases and 6 bases respectively, with 9 bases between them. CDR3 size: 12 residues. Germline lookup yields CDR1 MNHEY and CDR2 SVGAGI. CDR3 residues: CASSEDWDTQYF. Written as DNA, the CDR3 is TGTGCCAGCAGTGAAGACTGGGATACGCAGTATTTT.

V gene TRBV5-1 combines with J gene TRBJ2-3; D is undetermined. The CDR3 extends over 16 amino acids. The germline V and J ends were trimmed by 0 bases and 4 bases, with 15 bases remaining between them. CDR1 and CDR2 from the germline V gene are SGHRS and YFSETQ. The CDR3 sequence is CASSLGLGDTADTQYF. The CDR3 DNA sequence: TGCGCCAGCAGCTTGGGGTTGGGCGACACAGCAGATACGCAGTATTTT.

This clone was detected a few times. V gene TRBV20-1 combines with J gene TRBJ1-3; unclear D gene. Germline V gene data show CDR1 as DFQATT and CDR2 as SNEGSKA (reference sequence). CDR3 length: 11 amino acids. The ends were cut back, 3 bases at V and 3 bases at J, with 3 bases in the middle. CDR3 nucleotides: TGCAGTGCTAGTCATGGAAACACCATATATTTT. Protein: CSASHGNTIYF.

The chain employs TRBV18 and TRBJ2-1; TRBD2 is a possible D gene (5 bases). The CDR3 spans 16 residues. Germline V gene data show CDR1 as KGHSH and CDR2 as LQKENI. The V gene lost 3 bases and the J gene lost 1 base, with 13 bases spanning the gap. CDR3 nucleotide sequence: TGTGCCAGCTCACCTGAAGCGGCGCCTTCCTACAATGAGCAGTTCTTC. Its translation is CASSPEAAPSYNEQFF.

This chain joins TRBV9 and TRBJ1-6, with D possibly matching TRBD1 (5 bases). The germline gives CDR1 SGDLS, CDR2 YYNGEE. Trimming took 3 bases from V and 8 from J, leaving 12 bases between them. This CDR3 has 14 amino acids. The CDR3 nucleotides are TGTGCCAGCAGCGGCAGGGACTCCCATTCACCCCTCCACTTT. It specifies CASSGRDSHSPLHF.

This chain uses TRBV5-1 with TRBJ1-6, with D unresolved. The germline V gene encodes CDR1 SGHRS and CDR2 YFSETQ. The ends were cut back, 7 bases at V and 10 bases at J, with 21 bases in the middle. The CDR3 runs to 15 residues. The CDR3: CASQTTQTKESPLHF. The CDR3 DNA is TGCGCCAGCCAGACGACGCAGACTAAAGAGTCACCCCTCCACTTT.